The rows below give T cell receptor beta chains drawn from one sample of a study of identical twins. TCRdb called the 5' RACE reads again in MiXCR, with one record for every CDR3 protein. Of around 650,000 distinct CDR3 sequences in the sample, under 8.5% were seen once. The same specimen was also included in a second study, on yellow fever vaccine responses in identical twins.

Source material: PBMCs. The receptors originated from a woman between 18 and 29 years old in good health. Both conserved end residues are part of each CDR3. D genes are given only for firm matches. The size field is filled for only some rows; it gives once, few, many or a size class.

cdr3_aa cdr3_nt v_call d_call clone_size j_call
CASSPSKWASLGHEQFF TGTGCCAGCAGCCCCTCCAAGTGGGCTAGCTTGGGCCATGAGCAGTTCTTC TRBV9 . few TRBJ2-1
CASSHPGQRNNEQFF TGCGCCAGCAGCCACCCGGGACAGAGGAACAATGAGCAGTTCTTC TRBV10-1 TRBD1 many TRBJ2-1
CASGRLGGTGELFF TGTGCTAGTGGTCGACTAGGGGGAACCGGGGAGCTGTTTTTT TRBV12-5 . . TRBJ2-2
CASGLPEGTLKGGYTF TGTGCTAGTGGTTTGCCAGAGGGGACACTCAAAGGTGGCTACACCTTC TRBV12-5 . few TRBJ1-2
CAVRFRTGQGSTGELFF TGTGCCGTCAGATTTAGAACGGGACAGGGCTCCACCGGGGAGCTGTTTTTT TRBV10-3 TRBD1 many TRBJ2-2
CASSRVAKNIQYF TGTGCCAGCAGTAGGGTGGCCAAAAACATTCAGTACTTC TRBV6-1 . many TRBJ2-4
CASSNTSGTTYEQYF TGTGCCAGCAGCAATACTAGCGGGACGACCTACGAGCAGTACTTC TRBV7-9 TRBD2 . TRBJ2-7
CATSYHDRVYNEQFF TGTGCCACCAGCTACCACGACAGGGTATACAATGAGCAGTTCTTC TRBV15 TRBD1 few TRBJ2-1
CSARDTGYEQYF TGCAGTGCTAGAGATACAGGGTACGAGCAGTACTTC TRBV20-1 . many TRBJ2-7
CASALTGTGQETQYF TGTGCCAGCGCCCTGACCGGGACGGGACAAGAGACCCAGTACTTC TRBV7-3 . . TRBJ2-5
CASSQPGQLGTQYF TGCGCCAGCAGCCAACCCGGACAGTTGGGGACCCAGTACTTC TRBV4-1 . many TRBJ2-5
CASSEGHLGYGYTF TGCGCCAGCAGCGAGGGACACCTTGGCTATGGCTACACCTTC TRBV5-1 . . TRBJ1-2
CASSDRLAGVTNEQFF TGTGCCAGCAGCGATCGCCTAGCGGGAGTAACCAATGAGCAGTTCTTC TRBV28 TRBD2 many TRBJ2-1
CASSPLWAANTGELFF TGTGCCAGCAGCCCCCTTTGGGCCGCGAACACCGGGGAGCTGTTTTTT TRBV28 . many TRBJ2-2
CASSRYNTEAFF TGTGCCAGCAGCCGTTATAACACTGAAGCTTTCTTT TRBV5-6 . few TRBJ1-1
CSARTRDRGYNEQFF TGCAGTGCTAGGACCCGGGACAGGGGATACAATGAGCAGTTCTTC TRBV20-1 TRBD1 . TRBJ2-1
CASSEGLVEPF TGTGCCAGCAGCGAGGGACTAGTTGAGCCGTTC TRBV7-8 TRBD2 . TRBJ2-5
CSAAPPGVETQYF TGCAGTGCGGCCCCCCCGGGAGTGGAGACCCAGTACTTC TRBV20-1 . . TRBJ2-5